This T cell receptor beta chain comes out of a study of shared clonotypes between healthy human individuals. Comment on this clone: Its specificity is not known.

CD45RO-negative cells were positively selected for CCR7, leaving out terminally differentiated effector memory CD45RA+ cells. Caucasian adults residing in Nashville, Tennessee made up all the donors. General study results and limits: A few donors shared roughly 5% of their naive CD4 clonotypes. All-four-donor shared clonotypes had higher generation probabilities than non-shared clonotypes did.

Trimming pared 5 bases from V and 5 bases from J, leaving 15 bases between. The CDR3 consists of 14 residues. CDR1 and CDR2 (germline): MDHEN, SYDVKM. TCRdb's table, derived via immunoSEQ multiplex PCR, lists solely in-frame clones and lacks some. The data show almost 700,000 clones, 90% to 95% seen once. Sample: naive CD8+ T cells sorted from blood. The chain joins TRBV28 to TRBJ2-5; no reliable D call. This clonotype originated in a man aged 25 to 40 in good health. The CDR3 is CASSTLDHGETQYF. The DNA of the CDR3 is TGTGCCAGCAGTACCTTGGACCACGGCGAGACCCAGTACTTC.